The source of this T cell receptor (beta chain) is a study of blood T cell repertoires in COVID-19. Study as a whole: Samples of COVID-19 (acute and convalescent) were obtained from the United States, Italy and Spain. PBMCs, B-cell-depleted T cells, or T cells provided the cDNA or gDNA that made up the material.

A single count supports this clone. As processed by the authors: Reference gene primer amplification gave estimated nucleated cell counts. The table came from immunoSEQ multiplex PCR; TCRdb's copy has only in-frame clones and leaves some out. D and trimming were read from the DNA, whereas the V and J calls and clone size are those reported in that table. This table has over 150,000 clones, approximately 85% appearing once. Trimming shortened V by 5 bases and J by 5 bases, and 15 bases separated the two germline ends. This CDR3 region has 14 residues. Germline-derived CDR1 and CDR2 are MNHNY and SVGAGI (reference sequence).

The V call is TRBV6-6, the J call TRBJ1-1; possible D gene TRBD1, 5 bases. The TCR was taken from a man aged 40-49 years with acute or convalescent COVID-19. Sequenced material: peripheral blood. The CDR3 bases are TGTGCCAGCAGTCCCTCCAGGGTCGGTACTGAAGCTTTCTTT. Protein: CASSPSRVGTEAFF.